This paragraph reports one T cell receptor beta chain. A single count supports this clone. What antigen it recognizes has not been identified. Per-nucleotide qualities are absent, and no much larger clonotype sits a single base away. This sample stems from a study of blood T cell repertoires in COVID-19 (TCRdb year 2020). Turning to the overall study: Collaborator samples came from the United States, Italy and Spain and covered acute and convalescent phases of COVID-19. The prospective study material was composed of cDNA or gDNA derived from T cells, B-cell-depleted T cells, or PBMCs. Deeply sampled blood TCRbeta repertoires from subjects exposed to, actively infected with, or recovered from COVID-19 were included in the dataset. The repertoires were released in a freely available public database meant as a resource for research on the immune response to SARS-CoV-2. Samples came from the ongoing ImmuneRACE study (first 160 participants) plus 1,254 subjects from 6 global collaborators. The sample metadata nearly always contained a de-identified subject ID, COVID-19 status, age in years and sex. Where HLA class I and class II types were available, the types were taken from metadata supplied by the sample provider, not from assay-based typing. What the work shows at the level of the full study, not this receptor alone: The quantity of clinical and demographic metadata differed by source and by participant and was supplied without curation.

TCRbeta CDR3 regions were amplified from genomic DNA using the immunoSEQ Assay, a bias-controlled multiplex PCR. On the study's bioinformatics: Nucleated cell counts per sample were estimated from amplification of reference gene primers within the assay. To quantify the absolute abundance of each unique TCRbeta CDR3 rearrangement, sequence reads were collapsed and filtered. For each sample, productive Simpson clonality was calculated as the square root of Simpson's diversity index across productive rearrangements. As stored in TCRdb, this immuneACCESS dataset retains in-frame rearrangements with V and J assigned. A fraction of the clones does not appear; measured against another copy, unresolved V genes explain less than half of the discrepancy, and the remainder lacks a known reason. V, J and clone size derive from that table, while D and trimming were established from the DNA sequence. The sample contains 100,000 or so clones, approximately 85% of them found a single time. 3.8% of the sample is taken by the ten largest.

In the germline V gene, CDR1 corresponds to MGHRA and CDR2 to YSYEKL. The CDR3 contains 17 residues, cysteine and phenylalanine counted. The entry retains the CDR3 DNA only, 51 bases that are in frame from base 1. Relative to germline, V is missing 1 base and J is missing 3 bases, with 8 bases of the junction outside any gene match. The collaborating institutions used their own protocols to collect whole blood in K2EDTA tubes. For TCRbeta analysis, collaborators shipped samples in one of three forms: frozen whole blood, isolated PBMCs, or DNA extracted from either of those sample types. The receptor chain draws on TRBV4-1 and TRBJ1-3, with 8 junctional bases fitting TRBD1. This sequence originates from a man aged 55 to 70 with acute or convalescent COVID-19. The sequencing input was peripheral blood. The nucleotide sequence is TGCGCCAGCAGCCAAGGGTGGGCAGGGGGCTTTGGAAACACCATATATTTT. Its protein product is CASSQGWAGGFGNTIYF.